This T cell receptor (beta chain) was obtained from a study of shared clonotypes between healthy human individuals. At the level of the study: For every donor, three CD4 naive, three CD4 memory, two CD8 naive and one CD8 memory plates were used. Regarding the study as a whole: About 5% of naive CD4 clonotypes were shared across four donors.

The V gene lost 3 bases and the J gene lost 3 bases, with 12 bases spanning the gap. Germline V CDR1 and CDR2: SGDLS, YYNGEE. The CDR3 length is 15 residues. With respect to this clone: Its target is unknown. This CDR3 is also generated by other DNA sequences in the sample.

The assay was run at deep level. Only in-frame clones appear in the TCRdb table, and some are missing; sequencing was by immunoSEQ multiplex PCR. The sample includes millions of clones, roughly 95% of them seen just once. The naive CD8 population came from CD45RO-negative cells selected for CCR7, without terminally differentiated effector memory CD45RA+ cells. The chain is built from TRBV9 and TRBJ2-2; D might be TRBD2 (6 bases). The sample was naive CD8+ T cells sorted from blood. This sequence originates from a man aged 18 to 30 in good health. DNA of the CDR3: TGTGCCAGCAGCGCCCCGGGGACTTACACCGGGGAGCTGTTTTTT. Its translation: CASSAPGTYTGELFF.